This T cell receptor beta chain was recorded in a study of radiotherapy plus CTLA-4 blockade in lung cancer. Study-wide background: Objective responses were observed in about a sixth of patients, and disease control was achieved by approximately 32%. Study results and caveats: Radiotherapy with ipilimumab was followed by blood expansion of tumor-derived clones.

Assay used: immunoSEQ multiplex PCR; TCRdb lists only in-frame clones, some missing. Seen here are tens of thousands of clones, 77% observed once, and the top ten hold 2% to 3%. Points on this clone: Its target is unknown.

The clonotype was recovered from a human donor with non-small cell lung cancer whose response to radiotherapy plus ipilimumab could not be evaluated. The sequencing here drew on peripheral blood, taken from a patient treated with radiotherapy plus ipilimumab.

The DNA of the CDR3 is TGTGCCACTTCCGGGGGACAGGGGGCATATGGCTACACCTTC. It specifies CATSGGQGAYGYTF. V usage is TRBV7-2 and J usage is TRBJ1-2; 12 nucleotides match TRBD1. The CDR3 is 14 amino acids. From germline, CDR1 is SGHTA and CDR2 FQGNSA. Trimming removed 10 bases from V and 5 bases from J; junction bases left unmatched: 8.